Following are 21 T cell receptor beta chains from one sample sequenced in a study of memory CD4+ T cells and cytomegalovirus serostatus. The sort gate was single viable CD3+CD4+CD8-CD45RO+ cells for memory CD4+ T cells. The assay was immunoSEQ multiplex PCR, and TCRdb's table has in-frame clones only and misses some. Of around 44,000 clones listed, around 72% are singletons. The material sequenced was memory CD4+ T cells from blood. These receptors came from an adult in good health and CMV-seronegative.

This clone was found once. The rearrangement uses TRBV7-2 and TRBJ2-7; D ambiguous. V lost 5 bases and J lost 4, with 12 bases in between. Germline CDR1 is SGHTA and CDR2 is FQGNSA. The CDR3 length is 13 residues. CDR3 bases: TGTGCCAGCAGCCCCCGCTTCGGGTACGAGCAGTACTTC. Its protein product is CASSPRFGYEQYF.

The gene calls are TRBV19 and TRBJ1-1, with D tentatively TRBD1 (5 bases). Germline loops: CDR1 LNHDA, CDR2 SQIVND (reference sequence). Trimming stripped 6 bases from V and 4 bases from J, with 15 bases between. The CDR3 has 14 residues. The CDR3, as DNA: TGTGCCAGTAGGGTGACAGACATGAGCACTGAAGCTTTCTTT. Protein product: CASRVTDMSTEAFF.

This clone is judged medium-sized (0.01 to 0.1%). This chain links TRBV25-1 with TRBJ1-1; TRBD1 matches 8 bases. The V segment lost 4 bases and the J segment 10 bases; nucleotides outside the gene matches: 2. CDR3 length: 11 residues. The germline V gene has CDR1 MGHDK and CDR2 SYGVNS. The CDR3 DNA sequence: TGTGCCAGCAGTGGGACAGGGAGAGCTTTCTTT. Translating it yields CASSGTGRAFF. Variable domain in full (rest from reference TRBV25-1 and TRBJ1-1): EADIYQTPRYLVIGTGKKITLECSQTMGHDKMYWYQQDPGMELHLIHYSYGVNSTEKGDLSSESTVSRIRTEHFPLTLESARPSHTSQYLCASSGTGRAFFGQGTRLTVV.

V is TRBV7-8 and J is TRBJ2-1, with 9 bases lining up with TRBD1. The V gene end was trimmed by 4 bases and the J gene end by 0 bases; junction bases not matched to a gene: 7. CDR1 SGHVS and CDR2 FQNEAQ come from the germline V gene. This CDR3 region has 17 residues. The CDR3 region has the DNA TGTGCCAGCAGCTCAGCCCAGACAGGGGGCTCCTACAATGAGCAGTTCTTC. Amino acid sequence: CASSSAQTGGSYNEQFF.

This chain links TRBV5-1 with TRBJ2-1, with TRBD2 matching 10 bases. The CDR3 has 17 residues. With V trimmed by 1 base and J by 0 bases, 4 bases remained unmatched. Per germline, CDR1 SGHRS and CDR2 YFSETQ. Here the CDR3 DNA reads TGCGCCAGCAGCTTGTATCCTAGCGGGGGCTCCTACAATGAGCAGTTCTTC. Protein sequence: CASSLYPSGGSYNEQFF.

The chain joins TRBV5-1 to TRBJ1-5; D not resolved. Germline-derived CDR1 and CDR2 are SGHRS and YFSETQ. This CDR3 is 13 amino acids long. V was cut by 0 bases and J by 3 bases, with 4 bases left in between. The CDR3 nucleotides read TGCGCCAGCAGCTTGGACCCCAATCAGCCCCAGCATTTT. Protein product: CASSLDPNQPQHF.

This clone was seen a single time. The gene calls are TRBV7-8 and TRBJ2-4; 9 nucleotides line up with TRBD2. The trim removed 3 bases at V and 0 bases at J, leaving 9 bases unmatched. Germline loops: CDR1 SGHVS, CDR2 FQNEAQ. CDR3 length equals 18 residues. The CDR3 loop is CASSLLLAGSRAKNIQYF. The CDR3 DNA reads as TGTGCCAGCAGCTTGCTGCTAGCGGGGAGTCGAGCCAAAAACATTCAGTACTTC.

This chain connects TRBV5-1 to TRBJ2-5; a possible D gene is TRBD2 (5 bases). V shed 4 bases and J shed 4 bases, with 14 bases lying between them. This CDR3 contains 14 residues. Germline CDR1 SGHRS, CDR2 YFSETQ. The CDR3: CASSPTSFRETQYF. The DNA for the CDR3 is TGCGCCAGCAGCCCTACTAGTTTTCGAGAGACCCAGTACTTC.

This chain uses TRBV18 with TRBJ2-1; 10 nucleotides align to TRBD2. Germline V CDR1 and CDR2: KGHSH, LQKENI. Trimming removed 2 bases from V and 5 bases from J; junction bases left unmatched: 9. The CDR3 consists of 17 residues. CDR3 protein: CASSPLGSGGTNNEQFF. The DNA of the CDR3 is TGTGCCAGCTCACCATTAGGTAGCGGGGGGACCAACAATGAGCAGTTCTTC.

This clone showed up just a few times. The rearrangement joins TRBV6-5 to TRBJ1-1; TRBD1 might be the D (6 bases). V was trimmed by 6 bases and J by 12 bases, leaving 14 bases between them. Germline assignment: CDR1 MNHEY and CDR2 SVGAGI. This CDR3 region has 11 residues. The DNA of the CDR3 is TGTGCCAGCAGGGAGGGGACAATAACTTTCTTT. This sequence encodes CASREGTITFF.

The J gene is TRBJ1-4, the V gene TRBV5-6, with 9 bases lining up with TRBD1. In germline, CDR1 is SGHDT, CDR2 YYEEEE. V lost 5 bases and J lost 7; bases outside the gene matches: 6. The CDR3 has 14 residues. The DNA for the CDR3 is TGTGCCAGCAGTGCCGGACAGGGGCTTGAAAAACTGTTTTTT. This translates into CASSAGQGLEKLFF.

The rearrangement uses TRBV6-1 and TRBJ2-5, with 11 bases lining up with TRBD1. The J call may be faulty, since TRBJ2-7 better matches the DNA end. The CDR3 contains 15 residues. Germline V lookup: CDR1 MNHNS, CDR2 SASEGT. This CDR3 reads CASSEWGQGAYEQYF. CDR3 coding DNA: TGTGCCAGCAGTGAGTGGGGACAGGGGGCCTACGAGCAGTACTTC.

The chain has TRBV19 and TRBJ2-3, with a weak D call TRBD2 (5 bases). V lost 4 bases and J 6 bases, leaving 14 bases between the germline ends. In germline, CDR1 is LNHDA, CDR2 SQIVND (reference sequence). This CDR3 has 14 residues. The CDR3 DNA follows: TGTGCCAGTAGTACTATACACAGAGGGGATACGCAGTATTTT. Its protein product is CASSTIHRGDTQYF.

Here the CDR3 reads CASSGTGDYEQYF. The CDR3 DNA is TGTGCCAGTTCCGGGACAGGCGACTACGAGCAGTACTTC. This chain joins TRBV9 and TRBJ2-7, with 8 bases fitting TRBD1. Trimming took 8 bases from V and 3 from J; bases not matched to a gene: 7. The CDR3 extends over 13 amino acids. Germline CDR1 reads SGDLS; CDR2 reads YYNGEE.

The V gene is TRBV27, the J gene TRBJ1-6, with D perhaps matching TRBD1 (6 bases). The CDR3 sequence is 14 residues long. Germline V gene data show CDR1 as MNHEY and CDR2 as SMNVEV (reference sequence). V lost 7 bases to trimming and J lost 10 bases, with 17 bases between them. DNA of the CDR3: TGTGCCAGCACTTCGCTACTACAGGGCTCACCCCTCCACTTT. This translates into CASTSLLQGSPLHF.

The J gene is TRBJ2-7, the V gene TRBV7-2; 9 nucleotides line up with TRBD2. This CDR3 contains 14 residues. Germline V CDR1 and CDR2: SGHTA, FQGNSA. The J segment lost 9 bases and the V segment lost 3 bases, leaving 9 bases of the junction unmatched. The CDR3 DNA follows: TGTGCCAGCAGCTTTAGCGGGGGCCCGTCGGGGCAGTACTTC. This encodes CASSFSGGPSGQYF. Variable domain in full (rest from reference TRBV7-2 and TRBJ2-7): GAGVSQSPSNKVTEKGKDVELRCDPISGHTALYWYRQSLGQGLEFLIYFQGNSAPDKSGLPSDRFSAERTGGSVSTLTIQRTQQEDSAVYLCASSFSGGPSGQYFGPGTRLTVT.

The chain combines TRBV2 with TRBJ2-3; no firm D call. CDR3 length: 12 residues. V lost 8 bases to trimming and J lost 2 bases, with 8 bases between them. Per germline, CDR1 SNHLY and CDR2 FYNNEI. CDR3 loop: CASSPYTDTQYF. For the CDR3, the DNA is TGTGCCAGCTCCCCTTACACAGATACGCAGTATTTT. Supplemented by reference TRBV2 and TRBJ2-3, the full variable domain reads EPEVTQTPSHQVTQMGQEVILRCVPISNHLYFYWYRQILGQKVEFLVSFYNNEISEKSEIFDDQFSVERPDGSNFTLKIRSTKLEDSAMYFCASSPYTDTQYFGPGTRLTVL.

The CDR3 bases are TGTGCCAGCTCACACCTTGACATGGACGGGGAGCTGTTTTTT. It specifies CASSHLDMDGELFF. The chain uses TRBV18 and TRBJ2-2; D not resolved. Germline V gives CDR1 KGHSH, CDR2 LQKENI. Deletions cut 4 bases from V and 7 bases from J, with 13 bases between. The CDR3 runs 14 residues.

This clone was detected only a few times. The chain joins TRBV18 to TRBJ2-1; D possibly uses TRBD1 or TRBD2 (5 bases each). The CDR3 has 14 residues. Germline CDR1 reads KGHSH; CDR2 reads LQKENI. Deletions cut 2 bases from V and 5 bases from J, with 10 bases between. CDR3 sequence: CASSPRGRNNEQFF. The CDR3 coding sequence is TGTGCCAGCTCACCAAGGGGACGTAACAATGAGCAGTTCTTC.

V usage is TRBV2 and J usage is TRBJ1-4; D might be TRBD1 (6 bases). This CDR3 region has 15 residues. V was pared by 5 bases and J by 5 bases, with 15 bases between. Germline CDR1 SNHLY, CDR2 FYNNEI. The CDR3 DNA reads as TGTGCCAGCAGTTATCGACAGGCAATCAATGAAAAACTGTTTTTT. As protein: CASSYRQAINEKLFF.

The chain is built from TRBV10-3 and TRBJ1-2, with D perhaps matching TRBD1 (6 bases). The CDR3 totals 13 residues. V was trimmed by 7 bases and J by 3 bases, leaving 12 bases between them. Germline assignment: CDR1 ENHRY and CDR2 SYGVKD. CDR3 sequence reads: CAIKRGRDYGYTF. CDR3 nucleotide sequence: TGTGCCATCAAACGGGGGCGCGACTATGGCTACACCTTC.